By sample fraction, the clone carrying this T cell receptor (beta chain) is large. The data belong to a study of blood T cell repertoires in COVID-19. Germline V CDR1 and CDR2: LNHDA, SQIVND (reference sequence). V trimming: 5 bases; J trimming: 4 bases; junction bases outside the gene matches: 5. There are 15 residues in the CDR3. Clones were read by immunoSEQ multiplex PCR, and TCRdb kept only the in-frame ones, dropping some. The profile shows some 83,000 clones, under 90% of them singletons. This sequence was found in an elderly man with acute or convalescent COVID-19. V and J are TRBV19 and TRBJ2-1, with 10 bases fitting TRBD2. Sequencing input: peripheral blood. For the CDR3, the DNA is TGTGCCAGTAGTTTAGGGACTAGCGCGTACAATGAGCAGTTCTTC. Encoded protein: CASSLGTSAYNEQFF. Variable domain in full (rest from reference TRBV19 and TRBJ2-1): DGGITQSPKYLFRKEGQNVTLSCEQNLNHDAMYWYRQDPGQGLRLIYYSQIVNDFQKGDIAEGYSVSREKKESFPLTVTSAQKNPTAFYLCASSLGTSAYNEQFFGPGTRLTVL.